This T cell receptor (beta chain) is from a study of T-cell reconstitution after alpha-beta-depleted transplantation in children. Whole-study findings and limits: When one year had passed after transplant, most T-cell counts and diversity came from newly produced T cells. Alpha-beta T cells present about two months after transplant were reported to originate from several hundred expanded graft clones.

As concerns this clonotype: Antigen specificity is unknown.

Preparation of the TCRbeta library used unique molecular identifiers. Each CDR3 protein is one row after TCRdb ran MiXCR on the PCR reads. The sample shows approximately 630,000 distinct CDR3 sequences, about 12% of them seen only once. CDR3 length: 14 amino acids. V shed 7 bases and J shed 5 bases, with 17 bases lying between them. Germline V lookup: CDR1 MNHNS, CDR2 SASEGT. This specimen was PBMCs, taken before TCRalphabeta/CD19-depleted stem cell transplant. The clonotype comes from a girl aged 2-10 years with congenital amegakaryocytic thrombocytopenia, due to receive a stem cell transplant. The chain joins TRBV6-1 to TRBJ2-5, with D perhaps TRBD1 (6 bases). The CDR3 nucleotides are TGTGCCAGCAAGACGACAGGCCTTGGGGAGACCCAGTACTTC. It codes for CASKTTGLGETQYF.